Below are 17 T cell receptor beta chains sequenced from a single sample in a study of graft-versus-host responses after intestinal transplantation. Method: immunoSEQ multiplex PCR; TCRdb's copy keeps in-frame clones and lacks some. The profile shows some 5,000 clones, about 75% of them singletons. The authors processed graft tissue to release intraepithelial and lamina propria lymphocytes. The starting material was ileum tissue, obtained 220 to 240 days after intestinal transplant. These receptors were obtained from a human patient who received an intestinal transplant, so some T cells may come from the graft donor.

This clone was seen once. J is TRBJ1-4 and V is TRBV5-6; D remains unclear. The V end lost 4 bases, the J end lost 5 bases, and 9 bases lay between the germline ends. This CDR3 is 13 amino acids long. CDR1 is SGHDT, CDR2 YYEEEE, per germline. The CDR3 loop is CASSIRPNEKLFF. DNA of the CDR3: TGTGCCAGCAGCATACGACCGAATGAAAAACTGTTTTTT.

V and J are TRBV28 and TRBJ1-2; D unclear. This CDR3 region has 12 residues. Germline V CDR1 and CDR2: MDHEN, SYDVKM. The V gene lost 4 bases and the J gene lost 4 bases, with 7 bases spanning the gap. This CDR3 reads CASSSSFYGYTF. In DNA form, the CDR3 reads TGTGCCAGCAGTTCTTCCTTCTATGGCTACACCTTC.

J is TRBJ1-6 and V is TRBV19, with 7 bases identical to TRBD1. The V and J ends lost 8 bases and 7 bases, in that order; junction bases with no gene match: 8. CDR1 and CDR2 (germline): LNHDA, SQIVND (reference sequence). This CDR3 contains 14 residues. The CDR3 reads CASQQGYGNSPLHF. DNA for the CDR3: TGTGCCAGTCAACAGGGGTACGGAAATTCACCCCTCCACTTT.

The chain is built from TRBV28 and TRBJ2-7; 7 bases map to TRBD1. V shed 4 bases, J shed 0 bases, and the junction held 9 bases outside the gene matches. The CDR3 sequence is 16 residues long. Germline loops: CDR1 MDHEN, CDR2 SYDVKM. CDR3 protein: CASSWRQGSSSYEQYF. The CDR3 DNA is TGTGCCAGCAGTTGGAGACAGGGTTCAAGCTCCTACGAGCAGTACTTC.

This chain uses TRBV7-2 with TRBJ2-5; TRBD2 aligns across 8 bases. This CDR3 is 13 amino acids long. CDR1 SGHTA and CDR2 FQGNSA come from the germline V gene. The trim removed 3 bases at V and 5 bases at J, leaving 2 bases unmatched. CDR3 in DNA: TGTGCCAGCAGCTTGCGGACTAGCGAGACCCAGTACTTC. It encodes CASSLRTSETQYF.

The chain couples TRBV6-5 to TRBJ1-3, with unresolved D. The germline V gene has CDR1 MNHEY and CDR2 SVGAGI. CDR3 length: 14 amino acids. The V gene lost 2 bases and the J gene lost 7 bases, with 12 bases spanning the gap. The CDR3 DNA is TGTGCCAGCAGTTACGTTCAGTCCGGGAACACCATATATTTT. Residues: CASSYVQSGNTIYF.

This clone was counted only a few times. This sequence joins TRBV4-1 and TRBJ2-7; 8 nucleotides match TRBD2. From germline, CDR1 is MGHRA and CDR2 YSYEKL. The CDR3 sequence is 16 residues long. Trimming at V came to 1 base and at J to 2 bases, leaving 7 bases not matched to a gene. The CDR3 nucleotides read TGCGCCAGCAGCCAAGCGGTCGGGGGGGCCCCCTACGAGCAGTACTTC. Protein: CASSQAVGGAPYEQYF.

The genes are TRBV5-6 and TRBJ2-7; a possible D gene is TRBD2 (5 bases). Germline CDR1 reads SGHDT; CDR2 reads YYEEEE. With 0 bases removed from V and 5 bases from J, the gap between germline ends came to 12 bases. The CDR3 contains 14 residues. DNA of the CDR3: TGTGCCAGCAGCTTGGTACTAGTAGGCAACGAGCAGTACTTC. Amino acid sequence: CASSLVLVGNEQYF.

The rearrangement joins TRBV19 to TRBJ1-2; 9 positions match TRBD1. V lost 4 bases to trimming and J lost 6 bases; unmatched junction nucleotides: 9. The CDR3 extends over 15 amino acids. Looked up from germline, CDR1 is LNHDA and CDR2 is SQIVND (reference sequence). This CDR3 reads CASSTGTGQMNGYTF. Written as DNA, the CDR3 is TGTGCCAGTAGTACAGGGACAGGGCAAATGAATGGCTACACCTTC. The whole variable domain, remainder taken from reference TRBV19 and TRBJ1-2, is DGGITQSPKYLFRKEGQNVTLSCEQNLNHDAMYWYRQDPGQGLRLIYYSQIVNDFQKGDIAEGYSVSREKKESFPLTVTSAQKNPTAFYLCASSTGTGQMNGYTFGSGTRLTVV.

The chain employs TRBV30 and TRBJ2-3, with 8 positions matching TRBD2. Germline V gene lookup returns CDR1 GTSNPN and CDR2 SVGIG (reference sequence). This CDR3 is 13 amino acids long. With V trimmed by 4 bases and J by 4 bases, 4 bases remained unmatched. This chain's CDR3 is CAWINGGADTQYF. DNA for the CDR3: TGTGCCTGGATCAACGGGGGGGCAGATACGCAGTATTTT.

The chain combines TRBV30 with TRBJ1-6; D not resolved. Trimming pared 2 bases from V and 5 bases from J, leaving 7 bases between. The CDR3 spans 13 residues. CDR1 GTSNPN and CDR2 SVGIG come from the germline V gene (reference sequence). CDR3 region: CAWSQRNNSPLHF. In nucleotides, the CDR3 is TGTGCCTGGAGTCAGCGAAATAATTCACCCCTCCACTTT.

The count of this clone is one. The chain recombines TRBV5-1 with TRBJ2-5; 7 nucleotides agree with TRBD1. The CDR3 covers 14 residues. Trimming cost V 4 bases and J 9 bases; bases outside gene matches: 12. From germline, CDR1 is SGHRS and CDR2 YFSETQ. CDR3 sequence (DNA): TGCGCCAGCAGCCGCGGACAGGCTGGGCAGGCCCAGTACTTC. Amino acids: CASSRGQAGQAQYF.

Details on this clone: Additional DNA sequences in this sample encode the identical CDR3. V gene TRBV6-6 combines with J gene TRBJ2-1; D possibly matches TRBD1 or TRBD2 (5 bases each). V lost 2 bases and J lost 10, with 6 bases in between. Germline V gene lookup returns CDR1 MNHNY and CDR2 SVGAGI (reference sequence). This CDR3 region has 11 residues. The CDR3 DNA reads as TGTGCCAGCAGTTACGGGGACGAGCAGTTCTTC. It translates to CASSYGDEQFF.

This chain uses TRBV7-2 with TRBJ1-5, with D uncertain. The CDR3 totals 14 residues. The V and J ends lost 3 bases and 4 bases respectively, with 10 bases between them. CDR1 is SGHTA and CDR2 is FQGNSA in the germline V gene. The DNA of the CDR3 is TGTGCCAGCAGCTTGAACGGTTATAATCAGCCCCAGCATTTT. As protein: CASSLNGYNQPQHF.

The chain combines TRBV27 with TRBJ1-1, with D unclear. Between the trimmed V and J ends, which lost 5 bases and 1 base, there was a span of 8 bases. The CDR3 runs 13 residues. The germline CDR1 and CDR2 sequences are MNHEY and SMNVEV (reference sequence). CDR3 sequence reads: CASSPWKNTEAFF. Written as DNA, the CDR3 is TGTGCCAGCAGTCCCTGGAAGAACACTGAAGCTTTCTTT.

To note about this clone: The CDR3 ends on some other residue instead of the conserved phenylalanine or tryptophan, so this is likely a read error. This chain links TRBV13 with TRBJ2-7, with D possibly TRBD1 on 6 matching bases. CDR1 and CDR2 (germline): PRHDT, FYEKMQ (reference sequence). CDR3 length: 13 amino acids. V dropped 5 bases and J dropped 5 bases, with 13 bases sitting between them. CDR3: CASSLQGPNEQYL. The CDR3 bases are TGTGCCAGCAGCCTACAGGGTCCCAACGAGCAGTACCTC.

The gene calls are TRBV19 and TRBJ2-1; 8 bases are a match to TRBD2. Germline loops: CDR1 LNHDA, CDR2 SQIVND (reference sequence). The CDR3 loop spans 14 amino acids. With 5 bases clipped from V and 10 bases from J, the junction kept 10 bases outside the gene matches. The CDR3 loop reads CASSSPGGGGEQFF. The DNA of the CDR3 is TGTGCCAGTAGTTCCCCGGGAGGGGGGGGCGAGCAGTTCTTC.